Each of the 21 T cell receptor beta chains below was sequenced from the same sample in a study of blood T cells in healthy people across ages. Alongside a J-beta primer mix, a sample-barcoded 5' primer served in a second PCR lasting about 7 to 11 cycles. TCRdb analysed the 5' RACE reads with MiXCR anew, one entry per CDR3 protein. The data show under 850,000 distinct CDR3 sequences, with under 40% seen just once and around 13% held by the top ten. The material sequenced was blood. Source of these receptors: a man aged 18 to 29 in good health.

This clonotype showed up many times. The chain has TRBV29-1 and TRBJ1-5; TRBD1 might be the D (6 bases). This CDR3 comprises 12 residues. Between the trimmed V and J ends, which lost 4 bases and 5 bases, there was a span of 9 bases. Germline CDR1 and CDR2: SQVTM and ANQGSEA. The CDR3 DNA sequence: TGCAGCGTTGTTTCAGGGGATCAGCCCCAGCATTTT. It encodes CSVVSGDQPQHF.

At least ten counts were recorded for this clonotype. The V and J genes are TRBV7-6 and TRBJ2-7; 8 positions match TRBD1. The germline CDR1 and CDR2 sequences are SGHVS and FNYEAQ. J gave up 1 base and V 5 bases, and 7 bases lay outside the gene matches. The CDR3 spans 15 residues. The DNA of the CDR3 is TGTGCCAGCAGCCAAATCCGGGACAGGTCCTACGAGCAGTACTTC. Its protein product is CASSQIRDRSYEQYF.

This clonotype was seen repeatedly, ten times or more. This sequence joins TRBV7-9 and TRBJ2-3, with TRBD2 identical over 8 bases. Germline V gene sequence: CDR1 SEHNR, CDR2 FQNEAQ (reference sequence). Trimming cost V 1 base and J 2 bases; bases outside gene matches: 5. The CDR3 is 16 amino acids. This CDR3 is CASSLVGAGDTDTQYF. CDR3 DNA: TGTGCCAGCAGCTTAGTTGGAGCGGGGGACACAGATACGCAGTATTTT.

The table lists this clonotype with many counts. CDR3 loop: CAISESPKTGRVYGYTF. In DNA form, the CDR3 reads TGTGCCATCAGTGAGTCGCCAAAAACAGGGAGGGTCTATGGCTACACCTTC. This chain links TRBV10-3 with TRBJ1-2; tentatively, D is TRBD1 (6 bases). This CDR3 spans 17 amino acids. From germline, CDR1 is ENHRY and CDR2 SYGVKD. With 0 bases removed from V and 4 bases from J, the gap between germline ends came to 18 bases.

V gene TRBV10-3 combines with J gene TRBJ2-2; the match to TRBD1 covers 7 bases. CDR1 and CDR2 from the germline V gene are ENHRY and SYGVKD. CDR3 length: 12 residues. V shed 10 bases and J 7 bases; nucleotides not matched to a gene: 6. The CDR3, as DNA: TGTGCCACCTACAGGGGAGACGGGGAGCTGTTTTTT. Its translation is CATYRGDGELFF.

This clonotype came up a few times. This chain joins TRBV3-1 and TRBJ2-2; tentatively, D is TRBD1 or TRBD2 (6 bases each). Germline V gene lookup returns CDR1 LGHDT and CDR2 YNNKEL (reference sequence). The germline V and J ends were trimmed by 0 bases and 4 bases, with 12 bases remaining between them. This CDR3 has 16 amino acids. This CDR3 reads CASSQDLGGLTGELFF. As DNA, the CDR3 is TGTGCCAGCAGCCAAGATCTTGGGGGGCTCACCGGGGAGCTGTTTTTT.

About this clonotype itself: A clone one base away is much larger, so this may be a read error. J is TRBJ1-2 and V is TRBV27; 7 nucleotides agree with TRBD1. Germline V gene data show CDR1 as MNHEY and CDR2 as SMNVEV (reference sequence). The CDR3 runs 13 residues. The CDR3 DNA follows: TGTACCAGCAGCCGGGACAGCACTTATGGCTACACCTTC. Its translation is CTSSRDSTYGYTF.

The V call is TRBV5-1, the J call TRBJ2-2; the D gene is possibly TRBD2 (5 bases). There are 14 residues in the CDR3. The V gene's germline CDR1 is SGHRS and CDR2 YFSETQ. Between the trimmed V and J ends, which lost 8 bases and 5 bases, there was a span of 16 bases. This chain's CDR3 is CASSERTLTGELFF. The CDR3 DNA is TGCGCCAGTAGCGAGAGGACGCTAACCGGGGAGCTGTTTTTT.

This clonotype was seen more than once but under ten times. The chain couples TRBV6-5 to TRBJ1-2; D not certain. V shed 2 bases and J shed 8 bases, with 6 bases lying between them. The V gene's germline CDR1 is MNHEY and CDR2 SVGAGI. CDR3 size: 11 residues. The CDR3 nucleotides read TGTGCCAGCAGTTACGGGGAAGGCTACACCTTC. Its protein is CASSYGEGYTF.

In its sample, this clonotype was seen many times. The CDR3 DNA sequence: TGTGCCAGCAGCCCCAACAGGGGTAGCGGACAAGAGACCCAGTACTTC. Translated: CASSPNRGSGQETQYF. This sequence joins TRBV5-6 and TRBJ2-5; perhaps TRBD1 as D (7 bases). V lost 4 bases and J 2 bases, leaving 18 bases between the germline ends. The V gene's germline CDR1 is SGHDT and CDR2 YYEEEE. The CDR3 is 16 amino acids.

The CDR3 region is CASTAGSPLHF. The CDR3 region has the DNA TGTGCCAGCACTGCGGGGTCACCCCTCCACTTT. The chain couples TRBV2 to TRBJ1-6; D unresolved. The germline V gene has CDR1 SNHLY and CDR2 FYNNEI. The CDR3 is made up of 11 amino acids. V gave up 7 bases and J gave up 10 bases, with 8 bases separating them.

This clonotype has ten or more counts. The gene calls are TRBV7-9 and TRBJ2-1; D might be TRBD2 (6 bases). V was pared by 5 bases and J by 0 bases, with 8 bases between. The V gene's germline CDR1 is SEHNR and CDR2 FQNEAQ (reference sequence). The CDR3 is 14 residues long. This CDR3 reads CASSRAGSYNEQFF. CDR3 DNA sequence: TGTGCCAGCAGCCGAGCGGGCTCCTACAATGAGCAGTTCTTC.

This clonotype was picked up a small number of times. The chain uses TRBV6-6 and TRBJ1-2; a possible D gene is TRBD1 (6 bases). Germline CDR1 MNHNY, CDR2 SVGAGI (reference sequence). This CDR3 has 13 residues. Trimming pared 6 bases from V and 3 bases from J, leaving 11 bases between. DNA of the CDR3: TGTGCCAGCAGATCGACAGGCGACTATGGCTACACCTTC. Translating gives CASRSTGDYGYTF.

The chain uses TRBV7-2 and TRBJ2-1; the D gene could be TRBD1 or TRBD2 (7 bases each). The end of the DNA is better explained by TRBJ2-7, so the J call may be wrong. This CDR3 is 17 amino acids long. Looked up from germline, CDR1 is SGHTA and CDR2 is FQGNSA. CDR3 amino acids: CASSPGGGAFSFNEQYF. The CDR3 DNA sequence: TGTGCCAGCAGTCCAGGGGGAGGGGCGTTTAGCTTCAATGAGCAGTACTTC.

The rearrangement joins TRBV12-3 or TRBV12-4 to TRBJ2-7; 8 nucleotides match TRBD2. This CDR3 is 13 amino acids long. With V trimmed by 5 bases and J by 6 bases, 6 bases remained unmatched. The DNA for the CDR3 is TGTGCCAGCAGTCCCGGGACTAGGGGCGAGCAGTACTTC. Translated, it gives CASSPGTRGEQYF.

Here the CDR3 reads CASNPAGRTEAFF. CDR3 nucleotides: TGTGCCAGCAATCCGGCAGGGCGGACTGAAGCTTTCTTT. V is TRBV14 and J is TRBJ1-1; perhaps TRBD1 as D (5 bases). The CDR3 consists of 13 residues. Germline V gene sequence: CDR1 SGHDN, CDR2 FVKESK. V lost 7 bases, J lost 5 bases, and 14 bases lay in between.

This chain joins TRBV27 and TRBJ2-5; a possible D gene is TRBD2 (7 bases). Germline V lookup: CDR1 MNHEY, CDR2 SMNVEV (reference sequence). The CDR3 covers 13 residues. Trimming took off 6 bases at V and 3 bases at J, with 11 bases between the two ends. The CDR3 region has the DNA TGTGCCAGCAGCAAGGGGGGGGAAGAGACCCAGTACTTC. Translated, it gives CASSKGGEETQYF.

The V and J genes are TRBV5-1 and TRBJ2-1; 9 bases agree with TRBD2. The trim removed 0 bases at V and 4 bases at J, leaving 5 bases unmatched. Germline CDR1 and CDR2: SGHRS and YFSETQ. The CDR3 consists of 16 residues. The CDR3 DNA is TGCGCCAGCAGCTTGGAAATGCGGGGGGGTTACAATGAGCAGTTCTTC. Encoded protein: CASSLEMRGGYNEQFF.

This clonotype was observed at least ten times. The chain carries TRBV12-3 or TRBV12-4 and TRBJ1-2; 10 nucleotides align to TRBD1. Losses at the gene ends were 4 bases for V and 0 bases for J; bases not matched to a gene: 2. There are 15 residues in the CDR3. CDR3 DNA sequence: TGTGCCAGCAGTTCAGGGACAGGGGCTAACTATGGCTACACCTTC. Protein: CASSSGTGANYGYTF.

The chain couples TRBV20-1 to TRBJ2-7; TRBD2 might be the D (6 bases). The closer fit of TRBJ2-5 to the DNA end suggests the J call may be wrong. The CDR3 runs 13 residues. Germline values: CDR1 DFQATT, CDR2 SNEGSKA (reference sequence). As DNA, the CDR3 is TGCAGTGCTAGTTTCCCGGGGAGGGAGACCCAGTACTTC. It specifies CSASFPGRETQYF.

This clonotype was counted a few times. V and J are TRBV4-3 and TRBJ2-5, with D unclear. Trimming removed 0 bases at V and 13 bases at J, with 21 bases between. Germline values: CDR1 LGHNA, CDR2 YSLEER. The CDR3 consists of 15 residues. CDR3 region: CASSQDWASLEPPYF. CDR3 DNA: TGCGCCAGCAGCCAAGACTGGGCTAGTCTCGAACCGCCGTACTTC.